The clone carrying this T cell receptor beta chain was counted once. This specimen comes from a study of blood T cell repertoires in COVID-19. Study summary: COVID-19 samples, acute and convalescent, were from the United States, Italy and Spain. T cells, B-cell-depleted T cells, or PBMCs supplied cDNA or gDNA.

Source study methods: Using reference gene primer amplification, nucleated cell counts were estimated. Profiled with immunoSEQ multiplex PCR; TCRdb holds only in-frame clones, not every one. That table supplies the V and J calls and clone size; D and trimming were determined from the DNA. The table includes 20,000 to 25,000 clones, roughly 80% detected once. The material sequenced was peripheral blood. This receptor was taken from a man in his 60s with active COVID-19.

This chain's CDR3 is CASSSGQGTSSQYF. The CDR3 DNA follows: TGCGCCAGCAGCTCTGGACAGGGAACCTCTAGTCAGTACTTC. J is TRBJ2-4 and V is TRBV5-1, with TRBD1 matching 8 bases. The germline V gene encodes CDR1 SGHRS and CDR2 YFSETQ. The CDR3 is 14 amino acids. Trimming at V came to 3 bases and at J to 12 bases, leaving 11 bases not matched to a gene.